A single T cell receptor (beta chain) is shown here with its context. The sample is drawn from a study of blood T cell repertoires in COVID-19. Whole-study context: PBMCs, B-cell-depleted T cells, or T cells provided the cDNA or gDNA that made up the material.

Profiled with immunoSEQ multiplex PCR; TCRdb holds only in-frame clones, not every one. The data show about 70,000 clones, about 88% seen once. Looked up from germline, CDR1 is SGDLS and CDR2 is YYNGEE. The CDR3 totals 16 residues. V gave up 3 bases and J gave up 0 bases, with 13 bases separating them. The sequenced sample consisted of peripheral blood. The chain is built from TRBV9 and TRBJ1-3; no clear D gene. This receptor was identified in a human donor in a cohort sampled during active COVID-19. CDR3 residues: CASSGGGSYSGNTIYF. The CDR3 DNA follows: TGTGCCAGCAGCGGTGGAGGCAGCTACTCTGGAAACACCATATATTTT.